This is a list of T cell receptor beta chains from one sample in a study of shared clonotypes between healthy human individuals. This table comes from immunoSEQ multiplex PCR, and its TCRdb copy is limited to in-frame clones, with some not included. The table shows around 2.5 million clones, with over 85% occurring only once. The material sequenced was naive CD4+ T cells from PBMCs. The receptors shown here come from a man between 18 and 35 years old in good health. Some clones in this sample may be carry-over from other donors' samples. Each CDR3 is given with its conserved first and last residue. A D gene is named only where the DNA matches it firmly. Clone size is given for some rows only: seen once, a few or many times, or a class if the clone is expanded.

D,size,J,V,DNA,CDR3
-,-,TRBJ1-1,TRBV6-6,TGTGCCAGCAGCTCTACTAAGAACACTGAAGCTTTCTTT,CASSSTKNTEAFF
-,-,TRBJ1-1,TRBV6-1,TGTGCCAGCAGTGAAGCCTTTGTTGGTGAAGCTTTCTTT,CASSEAFVGEAFF
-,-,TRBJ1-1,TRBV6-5,TGTGCCAGCAGTTACGGGGGGAGGAGCACTGAAGCTTTCTTT,CASSYGGRSTEAFF
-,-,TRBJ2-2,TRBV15,TGTGCCACCACCTCAGAGTTTCCCGGGGAGCTGTTTTTT,CATTSEFPGELFF
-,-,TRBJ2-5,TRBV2,TGTGCCAGCAGGGCGACAGTGGGGAAGACCCAGTACTTC,CASRATVGKTQYF
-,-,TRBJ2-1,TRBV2,TGTGCCAGCAGTCTCTTTAGGGATGAGCAGTTCTTC,CASSLFRDEQFF
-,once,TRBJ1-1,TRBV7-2,TGTGCCAGCAGCCCGACTCCATCCTTGAACACTGAAGCTTTCTTT,CASSPTPSLNTEAFF
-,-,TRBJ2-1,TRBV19,TGTGCCAGCCGGGTTGGGAATGAGCAGTTCTTC,CASRVGNEQFF
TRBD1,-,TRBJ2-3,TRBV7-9,TGTGCCAGCAGCGTGCAGGGACAGGGCCTCGATACGCAGTATTTT,CASSVQGQGLDTQYF
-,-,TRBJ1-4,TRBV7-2,TGTGCCAGCAGCTTAGCCGGGGCGTTTCGTGAAAAACTGTTTTTT,CASSLAGAFREKLFF
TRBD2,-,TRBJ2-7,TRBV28,TGTGCCAGCAGTTTGGTGTACGGGCTAGCGGGAGGTGGCTCCTACGAGCAGTACTTC,CASSLVYGLAGGGSYEQYF
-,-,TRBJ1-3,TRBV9,TGTGCCAGCAGCCCCCGGAGGGGGACCTTCTCTGGAAACACCATATATTTT,CASSPRRGTFSGNTIYF
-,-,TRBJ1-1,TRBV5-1,TGCGCCAGCAGCTCGACCGGGACACGCACTGAAGCTTTCTTT,CASSSTGTRTEAFF
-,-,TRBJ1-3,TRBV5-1,TGCGCCAGCAGCCCAACGACGGACGACTCTGGAAACACCATATATTTT,CASSPTTDDSGNTIYF
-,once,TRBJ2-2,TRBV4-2,TGTGCCAGCAGCCAAGTTGAATTGGCGACCGGGGAGCTGTTTTTT,CASSQVELATGELFF
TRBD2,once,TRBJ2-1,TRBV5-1,TGCGCCAGCAGCTTAGAGACTAGCGGAGACTTTAATGAGCAGTTCTTC,CASSLETSGDFNEQFF
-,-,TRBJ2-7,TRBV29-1,TGCAGCGTTAAGGGACACGACTCCTACGAGCAGTACTTC,CSVKGHDSYEQYF
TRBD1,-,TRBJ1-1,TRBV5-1,TGCGCCAGCAGCGGATCGACAGGGACCACTGAAGCTTTCTTT,CASSGSTGTTEAFF
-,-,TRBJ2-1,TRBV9,TGTGCCAGCAGCGTTGATGCGGGATCCTACAATGAGCAGTTCTTC,CASSVDAGSYNEQFF
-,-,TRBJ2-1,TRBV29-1,TGCAGCGTTGGTCCCCGGGTTAGGCCCTACAATGAGCAGTTCTTC,CSVGPRVRPYNEQFF
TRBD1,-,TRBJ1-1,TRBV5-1,TGCGCCAGCAGCTTCCGGGACAGGGGGTATACTGAAGCTTTCTTT,CASSFRDRGYTEAFF
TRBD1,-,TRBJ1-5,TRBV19,TGTGCCAGTAGTATGTTTGGCCGTGGGGGACAGTTATATAGCAATCAGCCCCAGCATTTT,CASSMFGRGGQLYSNQPQHF
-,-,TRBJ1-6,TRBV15,TGTGCCACCAGCAGAGACAATAATTCACCCCTCCACTTT,CATSRDNNSPLHF
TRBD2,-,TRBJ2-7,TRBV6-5,TGTGCCAGCAGACAAGCCGGGACTACCTACGAGCAGTACTTC,CASRQAGTTYEQYF
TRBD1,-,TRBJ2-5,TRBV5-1,TGCGCCAGCAGCACAAGACAGGGGAGAGAGACCCAGTACTTC,CASSTRQGRETQYF
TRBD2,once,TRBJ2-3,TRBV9,TGTGCCAGCAGCCGGAAGACTAGCGGGAGTTCGCCAGATACGCAGTATTTT,CASSRKTSGSSPDTQYF
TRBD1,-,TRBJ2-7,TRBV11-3,TGTGCCAGCAGCCCGGGGACAGGGGCGCCCTACGAGCAGTACTTC,CASSPGTGAPYEQYF
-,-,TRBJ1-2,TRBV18,TGTGCCAGCTCGGACGGGACGGGTTATGGCTACACCTTC,CASSDGTGYGYTF
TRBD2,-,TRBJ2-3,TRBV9,TGTGCCAGCAGCGTAGGCGGGAGGGCCGATACGCAGTATTTT,CASSVGGRADTQYF
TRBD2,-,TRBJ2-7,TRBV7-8,TGTGCCAGCAGCCCGGCTAGACTAGCGGGAGCCGAGCAGTACTTC,CASSPARLAGAEQYF
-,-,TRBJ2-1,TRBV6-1,TGTGCCAGCAGTGCCAGGGACAATGAGCAGTTCTTC,CASSARDNEQFF
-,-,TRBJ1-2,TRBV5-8,TGTGCCAGCAGCTTAAAGTACGGGGGCGACTATGGCTACACCTTC,CASSLKYGGDYGYTF
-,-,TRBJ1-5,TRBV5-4,TGTGCCAGCAGCTTGGGCGGGGCGGGGGGCAATCAGCCCCAGCATTTT,CASSLGGAGGNQPQHF
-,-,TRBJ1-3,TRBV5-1,TGCGCCAGCAGCTTGTCCGGGACCAGCTCTGGAAACACCATATATTTT,CASSLSGTSSGNTIYF
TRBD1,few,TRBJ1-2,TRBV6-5,TGTGCCAGCAGCCCCGGACAGGGAAGCTATGGCTACACCTTC,CASSPGQGSYGYTF
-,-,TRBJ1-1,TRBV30,TGTGCCTGGAGTGTATTAATTGATGCTGAAGCTTTCTTT,CAWSVLIDAEAFF
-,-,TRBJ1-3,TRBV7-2,TGTGCCAGCAGCCCAAGCTGGGGAAACACCATATATTTT,CASSPSWGNTIYF
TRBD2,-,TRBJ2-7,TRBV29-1,TGCAGCGTTTCGTTCCGGGAGCCGGGACTAGCGGGAGTCGCCTACGAGCAGTACTTC,CSVSFREPGLAGVAYEQYF
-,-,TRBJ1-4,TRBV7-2,TGTGCCAGCAGCCAATATCATGGTGAAAAACTGTTTTTT,CASSQYHGEKLFF